The clone carrying this TCR beta chain was observed at least ten times. The CDR3 sequence is 14 residues long. The V gene end was trimmed by 3 bases and the J gene end by 6 bases; junction bases not matched to a gene: 6. This record belongs to a study of T cells in Graves' hyperthyroidism and ophthalmopathy. The CDR3 regions of TCR beta were amplified from RNA transcripts. HTBI primers were employed in a first-round RT-PCR of the TCR CDR3. A single record per CDR3 protein comes from TCRdb applying MiXCR to the multiplex PCR reads. The repertoire includes over 250,000 distinct CDR3 sequences, less than 30% of them detected once, and around 30% sits in the top ten.

This clonotype originated in a man in his forties with Graves' hyperthyroidism that later progressed to Graves' ophthalmopathy. This rearrangement joins TRBV12-3 or TRBV12-4 to TRBJ2-7; TRBD2 agrees at 9 bases. Source material: blood. CDR3 amino acids: CASSFVGTSSEQYF. As DNA, the CDR3 is TGTGCCAGCAGTTTTGTAGGGACTAGCTCCGAGCAGTACTTC.